This record concerns one TCR beta chain sequence. Its target is not known. This sample is drawn from a study of cytomegalovirus exposure and HLA in healthy donors. As for the study in general: Findings of an earlier analysis included about 120 million unique TCR beta sequences from around 180 million T cells.

Nominal health characterized the donors when sampled, though unrecorded immune exposures were likely. General study points: The HLA-A and HLA-B alleles of most subjects were reportedly predicted accurately from TCR beta sequences.

CDR3 length equals 14 residues. Germline CDR1 is KGHSH and CDR2 is LQKENI. The V and J ends lost 5 bases and 10 bases, in that order; junction bases with no gene match: 7. 60 Vbeta and 13 Jbeta primers were used in PCR. Clones were sequenced by immunoSEQ multiplex PCR, and TCRdb holds only the in-frame ones, with some missing. The sample contains about 190,000 clones, almost 80% of which appear only once. Material: PBMCs. The clonotype was recovered from a woman between 18 and 30 years old in good health and CMV-seronegative. The chain joins TRBV18 to TRBJ1-6; 8 nucleotides align to TRBD1. The CDR3 DNA reads as TGTGCCAGCTCAAGGACAGGGCCGGGATCACCCCTCCACTTT. This translates into CASSRTGPGSPLHF.